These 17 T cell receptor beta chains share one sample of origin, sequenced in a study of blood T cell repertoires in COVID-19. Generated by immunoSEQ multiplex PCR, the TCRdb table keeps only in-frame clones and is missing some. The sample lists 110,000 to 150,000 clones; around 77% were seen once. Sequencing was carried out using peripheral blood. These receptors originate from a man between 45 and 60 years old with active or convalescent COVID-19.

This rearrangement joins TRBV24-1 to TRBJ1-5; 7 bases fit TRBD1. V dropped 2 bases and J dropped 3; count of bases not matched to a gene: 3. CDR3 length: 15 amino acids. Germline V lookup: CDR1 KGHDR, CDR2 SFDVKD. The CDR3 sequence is CATSDSTGFNQPQHF. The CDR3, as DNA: TGTGCCACCAGTGATTCGACAGGGTTCAATCAGCCCCAGCATTTT.

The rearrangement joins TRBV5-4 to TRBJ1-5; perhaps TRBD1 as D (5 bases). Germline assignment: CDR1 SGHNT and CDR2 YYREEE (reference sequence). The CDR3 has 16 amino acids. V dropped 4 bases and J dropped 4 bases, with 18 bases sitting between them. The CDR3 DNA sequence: TGTGCCAGCAGCCGTGGGGGGGAAGGCGAAAATCAGCCCCAGCATTTT. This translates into CASSRGGEGENQPQHF.

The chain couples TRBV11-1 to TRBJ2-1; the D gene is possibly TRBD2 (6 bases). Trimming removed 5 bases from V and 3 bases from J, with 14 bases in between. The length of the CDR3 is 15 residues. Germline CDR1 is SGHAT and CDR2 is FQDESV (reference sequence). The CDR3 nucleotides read TGTGCCAGCAGCCTACGGGGACTGCTCTACAATGAGCAGTTCTTC. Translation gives CASSLRGLLYNEQFF.

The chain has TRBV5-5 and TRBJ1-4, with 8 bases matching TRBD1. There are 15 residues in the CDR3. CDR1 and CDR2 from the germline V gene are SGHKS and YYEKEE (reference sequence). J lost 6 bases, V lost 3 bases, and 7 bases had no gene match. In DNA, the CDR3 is TGTGCCAGCAGCTCCGCCGGGACAGGAGATGAAAAACTGTTTTTT. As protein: CASSSAGTGDEKLFF.

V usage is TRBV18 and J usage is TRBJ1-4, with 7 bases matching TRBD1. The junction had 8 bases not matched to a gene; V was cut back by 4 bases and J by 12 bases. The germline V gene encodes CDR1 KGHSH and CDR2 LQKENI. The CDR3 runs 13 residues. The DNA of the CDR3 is TGTGCCAGCTCACTACAACACGGGACAGAACTGTTTTTT. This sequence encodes CASSLQHGTELFF.

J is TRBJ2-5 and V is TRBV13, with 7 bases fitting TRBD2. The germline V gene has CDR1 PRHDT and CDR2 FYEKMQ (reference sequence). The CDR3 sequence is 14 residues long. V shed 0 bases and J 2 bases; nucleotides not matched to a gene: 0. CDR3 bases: TGTGCCAGCAGCTTAGGGCGGGGGCAAGAGACCCAGTACTTC. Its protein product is CASSLGRGQETQYF.

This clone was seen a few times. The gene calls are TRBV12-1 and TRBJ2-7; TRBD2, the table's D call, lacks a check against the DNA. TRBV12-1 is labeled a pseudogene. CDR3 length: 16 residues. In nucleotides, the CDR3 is TGTGCCAGCAGCCCCCCTGTAGCGGGAGGGCCCTACGAGCAGTACTTC. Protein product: CASSPPVAGGPYEQYF.

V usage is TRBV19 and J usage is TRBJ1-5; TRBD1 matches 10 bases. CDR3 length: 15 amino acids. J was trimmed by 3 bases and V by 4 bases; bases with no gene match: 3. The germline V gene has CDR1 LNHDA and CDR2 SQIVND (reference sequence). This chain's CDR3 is CASSTRQGANQPQHF. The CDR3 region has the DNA TGTGCCAGTAGTACCCGACAGGGGGCCAATCAGCCCCAGCATTTT.

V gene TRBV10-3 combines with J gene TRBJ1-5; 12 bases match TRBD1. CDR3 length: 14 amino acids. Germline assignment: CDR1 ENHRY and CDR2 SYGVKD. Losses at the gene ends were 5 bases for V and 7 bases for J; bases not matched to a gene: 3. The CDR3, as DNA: TGTGCCATCAGTCCCGGGACAGGGGGCCAGCCCCAGCATTTT. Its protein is CAISPGTGGQPQHF.

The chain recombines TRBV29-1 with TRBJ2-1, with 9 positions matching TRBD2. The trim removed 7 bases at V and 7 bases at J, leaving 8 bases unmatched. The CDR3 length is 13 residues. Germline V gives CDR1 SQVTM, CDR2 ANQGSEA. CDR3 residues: CSGSPSGNNEQFF. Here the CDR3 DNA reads TGCAGCGGCTCGCCTAGCGGGAATAATGAGCAGTTCTTC.

The CDR3 DNA is TGTGCCAGCAGCTTAGATCCGGTCTTCGGGAACACCGGGGAGCTGTTTTTT. Protein: CASSLDPVFGNTGELFF. The chain joins TRBV11-2 to TRBJ2-2; unclear D gene. Germline CDR1 and CDR2: SGHAT and FQNNGV. CDR3 length: 17 residues. Trimming took off 0 bases at V and 1 base at J, with 12 bases between the two ends. The complete variable domain, with remaining parts taken from reference TRBV11-2 and TRBJ2-2, reads EAGVAQSPRYKIIEKRQSVAFWCNPISGHATLYWYQQILGQGPKLLIQFQNNGVVDDSQLPKDRFSAERLKGVDSTLKIQPAKLEDSAVYLCASSLDPVFGNTGELFFGEGSRLTVL.

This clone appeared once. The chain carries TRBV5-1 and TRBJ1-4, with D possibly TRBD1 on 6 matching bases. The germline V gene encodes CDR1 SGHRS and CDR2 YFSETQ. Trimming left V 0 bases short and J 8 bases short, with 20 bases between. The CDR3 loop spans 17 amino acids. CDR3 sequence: CASSLVGWQGLDEKLFF. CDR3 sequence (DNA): TGCGCCAGCAGCTTGGTTGGTTGGCAGGGGCTAGACGAAAAACTGTTTTTT.

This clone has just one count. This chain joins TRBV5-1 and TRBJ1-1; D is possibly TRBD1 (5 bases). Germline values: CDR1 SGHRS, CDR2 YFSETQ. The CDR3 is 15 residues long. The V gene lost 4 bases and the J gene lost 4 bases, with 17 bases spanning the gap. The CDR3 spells CASSLLGAPSTEAFF. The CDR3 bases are TGCGCCAGCAGCCTCCTAGGGGCCCCGAGCACTGAAGCTTTCTTT.

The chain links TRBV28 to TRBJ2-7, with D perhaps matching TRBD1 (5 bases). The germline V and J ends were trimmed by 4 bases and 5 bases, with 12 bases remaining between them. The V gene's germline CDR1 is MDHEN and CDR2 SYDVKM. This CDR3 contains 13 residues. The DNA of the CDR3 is TGTGCCAGCAGTTCGCCCCAGGGCCACGAGCAGTACTTC. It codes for CASSSPQGHEQYF.

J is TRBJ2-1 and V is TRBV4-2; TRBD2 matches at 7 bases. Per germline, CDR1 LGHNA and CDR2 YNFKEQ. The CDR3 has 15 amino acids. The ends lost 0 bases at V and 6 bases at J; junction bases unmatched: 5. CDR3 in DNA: TGTGCCAGCAGCCAAGACCAGAGCGGGACCAATGAGCAGTTCTTC. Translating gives CASSQDQSGTNEQFF.

CDR3 DNA: TGTGCCAGTTCCGGACAGATGAACACTGAAGCTTTCTTT. Protein: CASSGQMNTEAFF. The chain recombines TRBV2 with TRBJ1-1; TRBD1 might be the D (6 bases). Germline V gene sequence: CDR1 SNHLY, CDR2 FYNNEI. The CDR3 runs 13 residues. Trimming pared 9 bases from V and 0 bases from J, leaving 11 bases between.

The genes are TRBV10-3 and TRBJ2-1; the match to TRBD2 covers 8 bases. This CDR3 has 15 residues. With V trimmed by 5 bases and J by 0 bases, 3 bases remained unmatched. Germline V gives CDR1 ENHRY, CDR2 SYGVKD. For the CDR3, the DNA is TGTGCCATCAGTTCACTAGCGGTCTCCTACAATGAGCAGTTCTTC. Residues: CAISSLAVSYNEQFF.